The sequence of this T cell receptor beta chain was determined in a study of read filtering for tumor transcriptome and immune sequencing. Study in general: Among patients, some 17 were male and more than 11 female, aged roughly 47 to 90 (mean about 66). R-ISS stage counts were under ten for I, 15 to 20 for II, 6 or 7 for III. Study outcomes and limitations: IR-seq captured clonotypes deeper and more reliably than RNA-seq. The sorted CD138-negative fraction was a mixed bone marrow immune population, not purified T cells.

Looked up from germline, CDR1 is SGHTA and CDR2 is FQGNSA. V shed 6 bases and J shed 8 bases, with 8 bases lying between them. This CDR3 is built from 12 residues. As regards this clonotype: Its matching antigen is unknown.

From about 400 ng of RNA, a library with molecular barcoded alpha/delta and beta/gamma adaptors was made. TCRdb re-called the reads through MiXCR, storing one row per CDR3 protein. The table includes tens of thousands of distinct CDR3 sequences, approximately 18% detected once. The TCR was taken from a donor aged 40 or over with multiple myeloma. This rearrangement joins TRBV7-2 to TRBJ2-6; D may be TRBD1 or TRBD2 (5 bases each). The material sequenced was a population of CD138-negative cells sorted from bone marrow. Written as DNA, the CDR3 is TGTGCCAGCAGTGAGGGGACCAACGTCCTGACTTTC. It specifies CASSEGTNVLTF.